One and the same sample provided the 9 T cell receptor beta chains below, sequenced in a study of T cells after posttransplantation cyclophosphamide. Measured with immunoSEQ multiplex PCR; TCRdb has only the in-frame clones, and not every one. Of 45,000 to 65,000 clones in the sample, 94% were seen once. Sequenced: PBMCs. These receptors came from a woman in her 30s in good health and a related stem cell transplant donor.

This sequence joins TRBV6-4 and TRBJ1-1, with a tentative D call TRBD1 (6 bases). Germline V lookup: CDR1 MRHNA, CDR2 SNTAGT. V was clipped by 6 bases and J by 9 bases, with 23 bases between them. The length of the CDR3 is 15 residues. In DNA, the CDR3 is TGTGCCAGCAGCGAAGGGACAAGGGGACGTCCCAAAGCTTTCTTT. Residues: CASSEGTRGRPKAFF.

The chain carries TRBV7-9 and TRBJ1-3, with 8 bases aligning to TRBD1. Per the germline V gene, CDR1 is SEHNR and CDR2 is FQNEAQ (reference sequence). J lost 11 bases, V lost 3 bases, and 9 bases had no gene match. This CDR3 has 14 amino acids. The CDR3 reads CASSLAGQGQSIYF. The CDR3 nucleotides are TGTGCCAGCAGCTTGGCCGGACAGGGACAGTCCATATATTTT.

The chain couples TRBV7-6 to TRBJ2-7; TRBD2 might be the D (5 bases). V lost 7 bases and J 1 base, leaving 14 bases between the germline ends. The CDR3 consists of 14 residues. Germline values: CDR1 SGHVS, CDR2 FNYEAQ. CDR3 amino acids: CASTATEVSYEQYF. The CDR3 bases are TGTGCCAGCACCGCGACGGAGGTTTCCTACGAGCAGTACTTC. The whole variable domain, filled in from reference TRBV7-6 and TRBJ2-7, reads GAGVSQSPRYKVTKRGQDVALRCDPISGHVSLYWYRQALGQGPEFLTYFNYEAQQDKSGLPNDRFSAERPEGSISTLTIQRTEQRDSAMYRCASTATEVSYEQYFGPGTRLTVT.

The chain employs TRBV6-1 and TRBJ1-1; the D is unclear. This CDR3 contains 13 residues. V shed 3 bases and J shed 11 bases, with 16 bases lying between them. Germline V gene data show CDR1 as MNHNS and CDR2 as SASEGT. CDR3 DNA: TGTGCCAGCAGTGAGCCCACCCTAAGAGAGGCTTTCTTT. Translating it yields CASSEPTLREAFF.

The V and J genes are TRBV11-3 and TRBJ2-5, with D perhaps TRBD1 (7 bases). The CDR3 is 15 amino acids. Between the trimmed V and J ends, which lost 6 bases and 2 bases, there was a span of 16 bases. Germline V CDR1 and CDR2: SGHNT, YENEEA. The CDR3 coding sequence is TGTGCCAGCAGTTCTAGGACAGGACTACAAGAGACCCAGTACTTC. Its translation: CASSSRTGLQETQYF.

This chain joins TRBV10-3 and TRBJ2-2, with D possibly being TRBD2 (5 bases). CDR3 length: 16 amino acids. V was shortened by 6 bases and J by 2 bases, with 16 bases between the two germline ends. CDR1 and CDR2 from the germline V gene are ENHRY and SYGVKD. The CDR3 spells CAIRAGRSGNTGELFF. The CDR3 DNA is TGTGCCATCAGGGCGGGCAGGAGTGGCAACACCGGGGAGCTGTTTTTT.

The chain carries TRBV7-9 and TRBJ1-1; no reliable D call. V lost 5 bases to trimming and J lost 5 bases, with 12 bases between them. Looked up from germline, CDR1 is SEHNR and CDR2 is FQNEAQ (reference sequence). The CDR3 has 13 amino acids. CDR3 amino acids: CASSLERTTEAFF. CDR3 coding DNA: TGTGCCAGCAGCCTAGAGAGGACTACTGAAGCTTTCTTT.

V is TRBV19 and J is TRBJ1-1, with D possibly TRBD1 on 5 matching bases. The germline V gene encodes CDR1 LNHDA and CDR2 SQIVND (reference sequence). This CDR3 has 17 residues. The V end lost 4 bases, the J end lost 5 bases, and 23 bases lay between the germline ends. CDR3 bases: TGTGCCAGTAGTAAATCCCCCTTCGGGGGGTTGGAAACTGAAGCTTTCTTT. Protein: CASSKSPFGGLETEAFF. Looking up the rest from reference TRBV19 and TRBJ1-1 gives the full variable domain: DGGITQSPKYLFRKEGQNVTLSCEQNLNHDAMYWYRQDPGQGLRLIYYSQIVNDFQKGDIAEGYSVSREKKESFPLTVTSAQKNPTAFYLCASSKSPFGGLETEAFFGQGTRLTVV.

The chain recombines TRBV27 with TRBJ2-6; weak D call: TRBD1 (5 bases). CDR1 and CDR2 (germline): MNHEY, SMNVEV (reference sequence). The CDR3 is 15 amino acids. V gave up 2 bases and J gave up 7 bases, with 12 bases separating them. CDR3 region: CASSLGAGFANVLTF. The CDR3 DNA sequence: TGTGCCAGCAGTTTAGGGGCAGGGTTTGCCAACGTCCTGACTTTC.